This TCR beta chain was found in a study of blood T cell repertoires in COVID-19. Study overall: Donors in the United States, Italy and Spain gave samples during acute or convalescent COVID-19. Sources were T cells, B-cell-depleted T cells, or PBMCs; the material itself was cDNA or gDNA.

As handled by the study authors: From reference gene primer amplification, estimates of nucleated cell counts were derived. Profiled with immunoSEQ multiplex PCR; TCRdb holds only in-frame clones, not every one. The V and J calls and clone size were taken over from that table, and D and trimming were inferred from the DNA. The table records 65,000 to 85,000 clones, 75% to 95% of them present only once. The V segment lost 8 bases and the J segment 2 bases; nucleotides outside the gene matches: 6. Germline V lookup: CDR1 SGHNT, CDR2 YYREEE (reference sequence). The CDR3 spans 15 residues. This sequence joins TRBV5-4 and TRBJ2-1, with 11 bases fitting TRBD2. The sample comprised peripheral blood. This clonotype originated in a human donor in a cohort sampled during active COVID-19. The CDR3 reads CASLLAGGPYNEQFF. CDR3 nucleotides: TGTGCCAGTCTATTAGCGGGGGGGCCCTACAATGAGCAGTTCTTC.